The source of this TCR beta chain is a study of shared clonotypes between healthy human individuals. Germline lookup yields CDR1 SGHTS and CDR2 YDEGEE. The CDR3 has 19 amino acids. Losses at the gene ends were 0 bases for V and 8 bases for J; bases not matched to a gene: 16. Naive CD8 cells lacked CD45RO and underwent positive selection for CCR7, leaving out terminally differentiated effector memory CD45RA+ cells. Method: immunoSEQ multiplex PCR; TCRdb's copy keeps in-frame clones and lacks some. The sample carries 800,000 or so clones, 90% to 97% recorded once. The sequence was obtained from a man aged 30-40 years in good health. This sequence joins TRBV5-8 and TRBJ2-1; 11 bases agree with TRBD1. The specimen sequenced was naive CD8+ T cells sorted from blood. The DNA for the CDR3 is TGTGCCAGCAGCTTGGTGGTATGGGACAGGGGGGAGGATTCGTATGAGCAGTTCTTC. It specifies CASSLVVWDRGEDSYEQFF.